Below, 29 T cell receptor beta chains from the same sample are listed, as sequenced in a study of T-cell reconstitution after alpha-beta-depleted transplantation in children. The TCRbeta library incorporated unique molecular identifiers. TCRdb re-called the PCR reads with MiXCR, one entry per CDR3 protein. The repertoire holds about 300,000 distinct CDR3 sequences, with around 10% as singletons. This specimen was PBMCs, taken before TCRalphabeta/CD19-depleted stem cell transplant. All receptors come from a boy less than two years old with acute myeloid leukemia, due to receive a stem cell transplant.

This clonotype was counted many times. The rearrangement links TRBV6-1 to TRBJ2-4; 7 bases agree with TRBD1. Germline CDR1 is MNHNS and CDR2 is SASEGT. V dropped 8 bases and J dropped 8; count of bases not matched to a gene: 9. This CDR3 has 13 residues. The CDR3 DNA reads TGTGCCAGCCGCAGGGGGTCCAGTGACATTCAGTACTTC. Its translation is CASRRGSSDIQYF.

The sample holds many counts of this clonotype. The chain couples TRBV7-3 to TRBJ2-7; a weak D match, TRBD1 (6 bases). The ends were cut back, 0 bases at V and 2 bases at J, with 11 bases in the middle. CDR1 and CDR2 (germline): SGHTA, FQGTGA. The CDR3 totals 15 residues. CDR3 nucleotides: TGTGCCAGCAGCTTAACGGGAGACAGGCCCTACGAGCAGTACTTC. Translating it yields CASSLTGDRPYEQYF.

The chain is built from TRBV30 and TRBJ2-2; no clear D. Between the trimmed V and J ends, which lost 3 bases and 3 bases, there was a span of 8 bases. The CDR3 extends over 13 amino acids. The germline CDR1 and CDR2 sequences are GTSNPN and SVGIG (reference sequence). This CDR3 is CAWRAFYTGELFF. DNA for the CDR3: TGTGCCTGGAGAGCATTTTACACCGGGGAGCTGTTTTTT.

This clonotype was seen repeatedly, ten times or more. The rearrangement links TRBV9 to TRBJ2-3; D call uncertain. The CDR3 length is 15 residues. V lost 2 bases and J 2 bases, leaving 12 bases between the germline ends. Germline V gene lookup returns CDR1 SGDLS and CDR2 YYNGEE. CDR3 sequence reads: CASSVVASYTDTQYF. In nucleotides, the CDR3 is TGTGCCAGCAGCGTTGTGGCTTCCTACACAGATACGCAGTATTTT.

With respect to this clonotype: Being one base from a much bigger clone, this may be a read error. The V and J genes are TRBV7-2 and TRBJ2-1; D ambiguous. The CDR3 is 16 amino acids. The germline gives CDR1 SGHTA, CDR2 FQGNSA. The CDR3 region is CASSLEYGGSYNEQIF. CDR3 DNA: TGTGCCAGCAGCTTAGAATACGGTGGCTCCTACAATGAGCAGATCTTC.

This clonotype has ten or more counts. The chain uses TRBV15 and TRBJ2-7; D possibly corresponds to TRBD2 (5 bases). Germline V gene lookup returns CDR1 LNHNV and CDR2 YYDKDF (reference sequence). This CDR3 contains 14 residues. The ends were cut back, 0 bases at V and 7 bases at J, with 13 bases in the middle. For the CDR3, the DNA is TGTGCCACCAGCAGAGATAGACGGGGATGGGAGCAGTACTTC. Protein: CATSRDRRGWEQYF.

At least ten counts were recorded for this clonotype. The chain links TRBV12-3 or TRBV12-4 to TRBJ2-3; TRBD1 matches 9 bases. The junction had 7 bases not matched to a gene; V was cut back by 7 bases and J by 8 bases. CDR3 size: 13 residues. CDR3 in amino acids: CASIPRDRVTQYF. Here the CDR3 DNA reads TGTGCCAGCATTCCCCGGGACAGGGTTACGCAGTATTTT.

This clonotype was counted many times. The chain recombines TRBV7-8 with TRBJ2-1; TRBD2 agrees at 8 bases. This CDR3 has 16 amino acids. With 5 bases clipped from V and 3 bases from J, the junction kept 9 bases outside the gene matches. The germline CDR1 and CDR2 sequences are SGHVS and FQNEAQ. CDR3 protein: CASSDPGTRGYNEQFF. Written as DNA, the CDR3 is TGTGCCAGCAGCGATCCCGGGACTAGGGGCTACAATGAGCAGTTCTTC.

This clonotype was observed a few times. This sequence joins TRBV12-3 or TRBV12-4 and TRBJ2-1; TRBD1 matches 7 bases. CDR3 length: 16 residues. With V trimmed by 5 bases and J by 0 bases, 7 bases remained unmatched. CDR3 residues: CASSGAGTVSYNEQFF. In DNA, the CDR3 is TGTGCCAGCAGTGGGGCCGGGACAGTCTCCTACAATGAGCAGTTCTTC.

This clonotype was counted many times. The J gene is TRBJ2-1, the V gene TRBV20-1, with TRBD2 matching over 9 bases. The trim removed 3 bases at V and 2 bases at J, leaving 5 bases unmatched. This CDR3 spans 15 amino acids. The germline V gene has CDR1 DFQATT and CDR2 SNEGSKA (reference sequence). CDR3 sequence: CSARRGGGTYNEQFF. CDR3 bases: TGCAGTGCTAGGCGGGGGGGCGGAACCTACAATGAGCAGTTCTTC.

The table lists this clonotype with many counts. V is TRBV4-2 and J is TRBJ2-2; D unresolved. Trimming took 1 base from V and 2 from J, leaving 8 bases between them. Per germline, CDR1 LGHNA and CDR2 YNFKEQ. This CDR3 contains 15 residues. The CDR3 region has the DNA TGTGCCAGCAGCCAAGCCTCAATAAACACCGGGGAGCTGTTTTTT. Its protein is CASSQASINTGELFF.

The rearrangement joins TRBV28 to TRBJ1-1; 7 bases map to TRBD1. The V segment lost 3 bases and the J segment 4 bases; nucleotides outside the gene matches: 5. Germline V gene lookup returns CDR1 MDHEN and CDR2 SYDVKM. The CDR3 is 14 amino acids. The CDR3 region has the DNA TGTGCCAGCAGTTTGGACAGGCTACTCACTGAAGCTTTCTTT. It translates to CASSLDRLLTEAFF.

This clonotype occurred a few times. V is TRBV2 and J is TRBJ2-5; D is undetermined. CDR1 is SNHLY, CDR2 FYNNEI, per germline. This CDR3 region has 9 residues. V shed 8 bases and J shed 8 bases, with 6 bases lying between them. The CDR3 nucleotides are TGTGCCAGCCACGGTACCCAGTACTTC. Its translation: CASHGTQYF.

This clonotype appeared once. Being one base from a much bigger clone, this may be a read error. The chain links TRBV15 to TRBJ1-1, with no clear D. Germline V gene sequence: CDR1 LNHNV, CDR2 YYDKDF (reference sequence). This CDR3 is built from 13 residues. The ends were cut back, 5 bases at V and 1 base at J, with 8 bases in the middle. As DNA, the CDR3 is TGTGCCACCAGCGGGTCAACGAACACTGAAGCTTTCTTT. This sequence encodes CATSGSTNTEAFF.

At least ten counts were recorded for this clonotype. V gene TRBV3-1 combines with J gene TRBJ1-6, with D perhaps TRBD1 (5 bases). From germline, CDR1 is LGHDT and CDR2 YNNKEL (reference sequence). Trimming removed 0 bases at V and 9 bases at J, with 9 bases between. This CDR3 has 14 amino acids. CDR3 nucleotides: TGTGCCAGCAGCCAAGAGGGGGTAGGTTCACCCCTCCACTTT. Translation gives CASSQEGVGSPLHF.

This clonotype was recorded many times. The chain couples TRBV10-3 to TRBJ2-7; no reliable D call. Germline CDR1 ENHRY, CDR2 SYGVKD. Trimming removed 10 bases from V and 5 bases from J, with 15 bases in between. This CDR3 is 12 amino acids long. The CDR3 DNA is TGTGCCACCCAGGAGTCCGATAACGAGCAGTACTTC. It encodes CATQESDNEQYF.

This clonotype was detected ten times or more. The genes are TRBV12-3 or TRBV12-4 and TRBJ1-1; 9 nucleotides align to TRBD1. There are 14 residues in the CDR3. V gave up 6 bases and J gave up 1 base; unmatched junction bases: 3. The CDR3 DNA follows: TGTGCCAGCAGGGACAGGGGTGGGAACACTGAAGCTTTCTTT. Protein sequence: CASRDRGGNTEAFF.

In regard to this clonotype: A much larger clonotype is one base distant, so this may be a read error. The chain joins TRBV7-2 to TRBJ2-3; D might be TRBD2 (5 bases). Germline V gene lookup returns CDR1 SGHTA and CDR2 FQGNSA. The CDR3 consists of 14 residues. In DNA, the CDR3 is TGTGCCAGCAACAAACTAGGAGGCACAGATTCGCAGTATTTT. Amino acids: CASNKLGGTDSQYF.

The chain links TRBV9 to TRBJ2-2, with D uncertain. V was pared by 1 base and J by 7 bases, with 5 bases between. The germline V gene encodes CDR1 SGDLS and CDR2 YYNGEE. The length of the CDR3 is 12 residues. The CDR3 DNA reads TGTGCCAGCAGCGTAAACGGCGGGGAGCTGTTTTTT. This gives the protein CASSVNGGELFF.

This clonotype was detected ten times or more. V gene TRBV7-2 combines with J gene TRBJ1-2; possible D gene TRBD1, 5 bases. Germline V lookup: CDR1 SGHTA, CDR2 FQGNSA. This CDR3 spans 11 amino acids. V lost 5 bases and J lost 13, with 14 bases in between. The DNA of the CDR3 is TGTGCCAGCAGCCGGCAAGGGGCGGCCACCTTC. Amino acid sequence: CASSRQGAATF.

As regards this clonotype: A clone one base away is much larger, so this may be a read error. This chain joins TRBV12-3 or TRBV12-4 and TRBJ1-1; D is possibly TRBD1 (5 bases). CDR3 length: 13 amino acids. The CDR3 nucleotides read TGTGCCAGCAGCCGACAGAGGAACACTGAAGCTTTGTTT. Translated, it gives CASSRQRNTEALF.

This clonotype has a count of ten or more. The CDR3 sequence is CASSEGDYFEQFF. The CDR3 DNA reads as TGTGCCAGCAGTGAAGGGGACTATTTTGAGCAGTTCTTC. The gene calls are TRBV6-1 and TRBJ2-1; 7 bases agree with TRBD2. Germline CDR1 reads MNHNS; CDR2 reads SASEGT. J gave up 9 bases and V 1 base, and 3 bases lay outside the gene matches. CDR3 length: 13 residues.

The DNA for the CDR3 is TGTGCCAGCAGTGAAATCCCCGGGCAGGGGCAGCAGCCCCAGCATTTT. Residues: CASSEIPGQGQQPQHF. The chain employs TRBV2 and TRBJ1-5; possibly TRBD1 for D (6 bases). Trimming removed 2 bases at V and 7 bases at J, with 18 bases between. The CDR3 is 16 amino acids. Looked up from germline, CDR1 is SNHLY and CDR2 is FYNNEI.

Many counts were recorded for this clonotype. The chain combines TRBV7-3 with TRBJ2-1; D call uncertain. The V end lost 4 bases, the J end lost 6 bases, and 10 bases lay between the germline ends. This CDR3 comprises 13 residues. The germline V gene has CDR1 SGHTA and CDR2 FQGTGA. CDR3 in amino acids: CASSSLTGNEQFF. CDR3 nucleotide sequence: TGTGCCAGCAGCTCGCTGACTGGCAATGAGCAGTTCTTC.

This clonotype occurred a few times. The chain employs TRBV6-4 and TRBJ2-7; the D call may be TRBD1 or TRBD2 (5 bases each). The length of the CDR3 is 15 residues. Between the trimmed V and J ends, which lost 2 bases and 2 bases, there was a span of 13 bases. Germline values: CDR1 MRHNA, CDR2 SNTAGT. This chain's CDR3 is CASSDRGGGTYEQYF. CDR3 DNA sequence: TGTGCCAGCAGTGACCGAGGTGGGGGTACCTACGAGCAGTACTTC.

This clonotype was detected a few times. The chain combines TRBV7-2 with TRBJ2-7; 11 nucleotides line up with TRBD2. The V gene end was trimmed by 5 bases and the J gene end by 6 bases; junction bases not matched to a gene: 6. The V gene's germline CDR1 is SGHTA and CDR2 FQGNSA. The CDR3 length is 14 residues. CDR3 residues: CASSQPGLAVEQYF. CDR3 coding DNA: TGTGCCAGCAGCCAGCCGGGACTAGCGGTCGAGCAGTACTTC.

Many counts were recorded for this clonotype. The chain has TRBV10-3 and TRBJ2-1; TRBD1 aligns across 8 bases. Germline CDR1 ENHRY, CDR2 SYGVKD. The V and J ends lost 2 bases and 5 bases, in that order; junction bases with no gene match: 5. CDR3 size: 15 residues. In DNA, the CDR3 is TGTGCCATCAGTGAGACAGGGGGAAGGAACAATGAGCAGTTCTTC. Protein product: CAISETGGRNNEQFF.

With regard to this clonotype: This could be a read error, since a much larger clone is one nucleotide away. This chain connects TRBV27 to TRBJ2-6; 8 bases match TRBD1. Germline loops: CDR1 MNHEY, CDR2 SMNVEV (reference sequence). There are 16 residues in the CDR3. CDR3 protein: CASSPRGRSGANVQTF. CDR3 coding DNA: TGTGCCAGCAGTCCCAGGGGGCGATCTGGGGCCAACGTCCAGACTTTC. Based on the CDR3 plus reference TRBV27 and TRBJ2-6, the full variable domain is EAQVTQNPRYLITVTGKKLTVTCSQNMNHEYMSWYRQDPGLGLRQIYYSMNVEVTDKGDVPEGYKVSRKEKRNFPLILESPSPNQTSLYFCASSPRGRSGANVQTFGAGSRLTVL.

This clonotype was observed many times. The chain is built from TRBV24-1 and TRBJ2-5, with TRBD2 matching over 8 bases. Germline lookup yields CDR1 KGHDR and CDR2 SFDVKD. J gave up 3 bases and V 9 bases, and 2 bases lay outside the gene matches. The CDR3 is 12 amino acids. The CDR3 reads CATGSGKETQYF. CDR3 DNA: TGTGCCACCGGTAGCGGGAAAGAGACCCAGTACTTC.